The TCR beta chain under discussion was sequenced for a study of CD8 T cells in Susac syndrome. The study's findings and limits: It was acknowledged in the study that the number of individuals who were included in its TCR sequencing and HLA analysis was relatively small. When the CD4+ T cell repertoires of patients with Susac syndrome were examined, they did not show any clonal expansion.

After extraction with the RNeasy kit, about 0.5 to 1 ug of the RNA was reverse transcribed using random hexamers. Amplification of TCR beta CDR3 used immunoSEQ multiplex PCR across 54 Vbeta and 13 Jbeta. A single record per CDR3 protein comes from TCRdb applying MiXCR to the immunoSEQ multiplex PCR reads. There are about 180,000 distinct CDR3 sequences in the sample; roughly 92% occur only once, and 0.1% to 0.12% lies in the top ten. Points on this clonotype: Antigen unknown.

Per the germline V gene, CDR1 is DFQATT and CDR2 is SNEGSKA (reference sequence). Trimming removed 0 bases at V and 1 base at J, with 12 bases between. The CDR3 sequence is 15 residues long. This sequence originates from a human donor with Susac syndrome. V usage is TRBV20-1 and J usage is TRBJ1-1; D is ambiguous. Material: CD4+ T cells from PBMCs. CDR3 residues: CSARDPRRANTEAFF. For the CDR3, the DNA is TGCAGTGCTAGAGACCCCAGGAGGGCGAACACTGAAGCTTTCTTT.